This T cell receptor (beta chain) came from a study of beta chain features in type 1 diabetes. At the level of the study: Examined across all samples were roughly 100 million sorted cells. Points from the study as a whole: Across all four CD4+ subsets, people with type 1 diabetes showed modestly shorter TCRB CDR3s. The VDJ junctions of type 1 diabetes patients carried fewer insertions and more deletions.

Points on this clone: Its target is not known.

Reverse transcribing all isolated RNA meant expressed TCRB transcripts were sequenced. The average read count of naive, central memory and regulatory T cell samples was approximately 3.5 million. Assay: immunoSEQ multiplex PCR; the TCRdb copy retains only in-frame clones and omits some. The sample has hundreds of thousands of clones; 68% are singletons. The germline V gene has CDR1 SGHAT and CDR2 FQNNGV. V lost 6 bases and J lost 6; bases outside the gene matches: 9. The CDR3 runs to 15 residues. The chain links TRBV11-2 to TRBJ2-7, with 12 nucleotides matching TRBD2. This receptor was identified in a man younger than 40 in good health. Material: naive CD4+ T cells from blood. The CDR3 protein is CASRVGTSGPSEQYF. CDR3 in DNA: TGTGCCAGCAGAGTTGGGACTAGCGGGCCCTCCGAGCAGTACTTC.